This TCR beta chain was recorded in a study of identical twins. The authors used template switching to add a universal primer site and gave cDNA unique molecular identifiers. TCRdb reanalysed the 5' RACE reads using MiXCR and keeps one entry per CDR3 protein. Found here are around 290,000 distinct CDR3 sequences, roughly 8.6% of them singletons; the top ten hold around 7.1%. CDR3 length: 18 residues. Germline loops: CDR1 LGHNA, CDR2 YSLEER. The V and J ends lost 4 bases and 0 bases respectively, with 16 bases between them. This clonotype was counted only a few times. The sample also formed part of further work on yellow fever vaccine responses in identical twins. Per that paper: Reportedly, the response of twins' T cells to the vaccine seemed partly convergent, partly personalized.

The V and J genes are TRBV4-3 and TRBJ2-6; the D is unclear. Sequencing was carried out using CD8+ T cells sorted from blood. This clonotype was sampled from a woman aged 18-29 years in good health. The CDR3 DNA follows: TGCGCCAGCAGCCCCAGTTCCGACGGCATCTCTGGGGCCAACGTCCTGACTTTC. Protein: CASSPSSDGISGANVLTF.